The rows below give T cell receptor beta chains drawn from one sample of a study of blood T cells in healthy people across ages. TCRdb used MiXCR to reprocess the 5' RACE reads, holding one entry per CDR3 protein. The profile shows about 670,000 distinct CDR3 sequences, roughly two fifths of them singletons. The material sequenced was blood. These TCRs come from a man older than 75 in good health. Both conserved end residues are part of each CDR3. A D gene is named only where the DNA matches it firmly. Where a row states a size, it is once, few, many or the class of an expanded clone; other rows omit it.

cdr3_length j_call d_call clone_size v_call cdr3_nt cdr3_aa
16 TRBJ2-3 TRBD2 - TRBV9 TGTGCCAGCAGCGCTAACCCGGGGGGGCGCACAGATACGCAGTATTTT CASSANPGGRTDTQYF
16 TRBJ2-7 TRBD2 - TRBV5-1 TGCGCCAGCAGCTTAACTAGCGGGGGGGCCTCCTACGAGCAGTACTTC CASSLTSGGASYEQYF
15 TRBJ1-1 TRBD1 - TRBV20-1 TGCAGTGTCAACCAGGGGGGGAATTGGAACACTGAAGCTTTCTTT CSVNQGGNWNTEAFF
13 TRBJ2-1 - - TRBV11-3 TGTGCCAGCAGCCCCGGGACCAGCAATGAGCAGTTCTTC CASSPGTSNEQFF
16 TRBJ2-1 TRBD1 once TRBV14 TGTGCCTGCAGCCGAAACAGGGGGGACACCTACAATGAGCAGTTCTTC CACSRNRGDTYNEQFF
15 TRBJ2-3 TRBD1 - TRBV7-9 TGTGCCAGCAGCTCGGGACAGGCTCCTCTGGATACGCAGTATTTT CASSSGQAPLDTQYF
12 TRBJ2-5 TRBD2 - TRBV20-1 TGCAGTGCTAGGGGTCGCGTCGGGGGGGCGTACTTC CSARGRVGGAYF
15 TRBJ2-1 TRBD2 few TRBV7-2 TGTGCCAGCAGCTTAAGAGGCGGGGGATCCAATGAGCAGTTCTTC CASSLRGGGSNEQFF
14 TRBJ2-2 - - TRBV12-3/TRBV12-4 TGTGCCAGCAGCAAAGACCCACTCACCGGGGAGCTGTTTTTT CASSKDPLTGELFF
17 TRBJ2-2 TRBD2 - TRBV7-2 TGTGCCAGCAGCTATTCTGGACTAGCGGGGAGGACCGGGGAGCTGTTTTTT CASSYSGLAGRTGELFF
12 TRBJ2-3 - - TRBV27 TGTGCCAGCAGTCCCACAACGAATACGCAGTATTTT CASSPTTNTQYF
15 TRBJ2-6 - - TRBV30 TGTGCCTGGAGTAACGGTAACTCTGGGGCCAACGTCCTGACTTTC CAWSNGNSGANVLTF
13 TRBJ1-5 - once TRBV7-2 TGTGCCAGCAGCTTAGTAAGTGACCAGCCCCAGCATTTT CASSLVSDQPQHF
14 TRBJ2-5 TRBD1 few TRBV5-1 TGCGCCAGCAGCTCCACGGACAGGGGAGAGACCCAGTACTTC CASSSTDRGETQYF
17 TRBJ2-1 TRBD1 - TRBV6-6 TGTGCCAGCAGTTACCTCACAACAGGGGGAGGTTACAATGAGCAGTTCTTC CASSYLTTGGGYNEQFF
15 TRBJ2-2 - - TRBV5-6 TGTGCCAGCAGCTGGAGACAGTTTTACACCGGGGAGCTGTTTTTT CASSWRQFYTGELFF
15 TRBJ2-7 - - TRBV7-8 TGTGCCAGCAGCTCCCGGGACGTAAGCTCCTACGAGCAGTACTTC CASSSRDVSSYEQYF
12 TRBJ2-3 TRBD1 few TRBV10-3 TGTGCCACGGACAGGGGAGGAGATACGCAGTATTTT CATDRGGDTQYF
14 TRBJ2-3 - - TRBV5-1 TGCGCCAGCAGCTTGTCCTTGCGGCCAGATACGCAGTATTTT CASSLSLRPDTQYF
17 TRBJ2-2 - - TRBV4-3 TGCGCCAGCAGCCTCCCTACTTGGGGCCCACGGAGGGGGGAGCTGTTTTTT CASSLPTWGPRRGELFF
15 TRBJ1-5 TRBD1 - TRBV5-1 TGCGCCAGCAGCTCGTCAGGGGGAAGCAATCAGCCCCAGCATTTT CASSSSGGSNQPQHF
15 TRBJ2-6 - few TRBV15 TGTGCCACCAGCAGACAGGGGAATCGGGCCAACGTCCTGACTTTC CATSRQGNRANVLTF
14 TRBJ1-1 - few TRBV29-1 TGCAGCGTTGAACCGGGAGGTCGGGGGCCTGAAGCTTTCTTT CSVEPGGRGPEAFF
13 TRBJ2-7 - - TRBV6-1 TGTGCCAGCAGTGCGGGACTTAAGTACGAGCAGTACTTC CASSAGLKYEQYF
12 TRBJ2-1 - - TRBV7-2 TGTGCCAGCAGCCGAAGGAGGGAGACCCAGTTCTTC CASSRRRETQFF
15 TRBJ1-6 TRBD1 - TRBV12-5 TGTGCTAGTGGCTTTGGCGACAGGGGGGGATCACCCCTCCACTTT CASGFGDRGGSPLHF
13 TRBJ2-5 TRBD1 - TRBV6-1 TGTGCCAGCAGTGGGACAGGGTTGAAGACCCAGTACTTC CASSGTGLKTQYF
15 TRBJ2-7 TRBD1 many TRBV4-2 TGTGCCAGCAGCCAAGATCCAGGACAGGAACGCGAGCAGTACTTC CASSQDPGQEREQYF